This T cell receptor beta chain stems from a study of blood T cell repertoires in COVID-19 (dated by TCRdb to 2020 to 2022). With regard to the full study: Samples covering the acute and convalescent phases of COVID-19 were provided by collaborators in the United States, Italy and Spain. The material from the prospective study consisted of cDNA or gDNA derived from T cells, B-cell-depleted T cells, or PBMCs. The dataset comprised deeply sampled blood TCRbeta repertoires from subjects exposed to, actively infected with, or recovered from COVID-19. The repertoires were released in a freely available public database intended as a resource for research on the immune response to SARS-CoV-2. The samples were drawn from the first 160 participants of the ongoing ImmuneRACE study and from under 1,500 subjects provided by 6 global collaborators. Nearly every sample came with metadata listing a de-identified subject ID, COVID-19 status, age in years and sex. Where available, HLA class I and class II types were taken from metadata supplied by the sample provider and were not determined by assay-based typing. Broader findings and caveats from the paper: The amount of clinical and demographic metadata varied by source and participant and was provided uncurated.

As encoded in the germline V gene, CDR1 is MNHEY while CDR2 is SVGAGI. Its CDR3 holds 14 amino acids, cysteine through phenylalanine. The CDR3 DNA has 42 bases and is translated from base 1. V is pruned by 6 bases and J by 11 bases, leaving 15 bases of the junction without a gene match. This clone showed up just once. The antigen this receptor binds is unknown. No much larger clonotype is one base removed from it; base qualities were not supplied. The immunoSEQ Assay, a bias-controlled multiplex PCR, was used to amplify TCRbeta CDR3 regions from genomic DNA. The study's own analysis went as follows. Nucleated cell counts per sample were estimated from amplification of reference gene primers within the assay. Sequence reads were collapsed and filtered to measure the absolute abundance of every unique TCRbeta CDR3 rearrangement. Productive Simpson clonality was computed per sample as the square root of Simpson's diversity index over productive rearrangements. In TCRdb, the immuneACCESS table is reduced to in-frame sequences with V and J assigned. These tables do not hold every clone; where another copy was compared, an unresolved V gene accounts for under half, and the others remain unexplained. D and trimming come from the DNA, and the V and J calls and clone size come from that table. Within this sample are hundreds of thousands of clones, with 75% to 90% of them counted one time only. More than 1.4% of the sample belongs to the ten largest clones.

Each collaborating institution followed its own protocols to collect whole blood in K2EDTA tubes. For TCRbeta analysis, collaborators shipped samples as frozen whole blood, isolated PBMCs, or DNA extracted from either of those sample types. Sequenced: peripheral blood. The receptor chain draws on TRBV6-5 and TRBJ1-1; TRBD1 fits 7 bases in the junction. The receptor comes from a woman aged 25 to 39 with active or convalescent COVID-19. For the CDR3, the sequence is CASRAGQVGGWAFF. The DNA is as follows: TGTGCCAGCAGGGCCGGACAGGTCGGAGGATGGGCTTTCTTT.